The 4 T cell receptor beta chains below all came from one sample that was sequenced in a study of T cells after yellow fever vaccination. TCRdb processed the 5' RACE reads anew with MiXCR; each CDR3 protein has one entry. The data contain roughly 250,000 distinct CDR3 sequences, 10% to 15% of them singletons. This specimen was CD4+ T cells sorted from PBMCs, taken 45 days after the yellow fever booster vaccination. The receptors come from a man between 25 and 39 years old who received the YFV17D yellow fever vaccine.

The chain employs TRBV10-3 and TRBJ2-1; D is unclear. The length of the CDR3 is 14 residues. Germline lookup yields CDR1 ENHRY and CDR2 SYGVKD. Trimming stripped 6 bases from V and 1 base from J, with 10 bases between. The DNA of the CDR3 is TGTGCCATCAGGAATCTTGGGTCCTACAATGAGCAGTTCTTC. It codes for CAIRNLGSYNEQFF.

Worth noting for this clonotype: At one end, the junction sequence differs from germline, possibly due to a read error. The V call is TRBV4-3, the J call TRBJ2-2; D may correspond to TRBD1 or TRBD2 (7 bases each). The CDR3 has 16 amino acids. The germline V gene encodes CDR1 LGHNA and CDR2 YSLEER. CDR3 sequence reads: CASGQVSGGGTGELFF. DNA of the CDR3: TGCGCCAGCGGCCAAGTCTCAGGGGGGGGGACCGGGGAGCTGTTTTTT.

The chain employs TRBV11-2 and TRBJ2-1; 12 positions match TRBD2. The CDR3 is 19 residues long. Trimming took 5 bases from V and 7 from J; bases not matched to a gene: 18. In germline, CDR1 is SGHAT, CDR2 FQNNGV. CDR3 region: CASSPRGRRLAGGGNEQFF. In DNA, the CDR3 is TGTGCCAGCAGCCCACGGGGCCGGAGGCTAGCGGGAGGGGGGAATGAGCAGTTCTTC.

In this sample, this clonotype turned up many times. The genes are TRBV4-3 and TRBJ2-1, with 12 bases matching TRBD2. CDR3 length: 16 residues. V was clipped by 1 base and J by 10 bases; unmatched bases: 8. Germline V gives CDR1 LGHNA, CDR2 YSLEER. CDR3 DNA sequence: TGCGCCAGCAGCCAAGTTGTGACTAGCGGGAGAGGCGAGCAGTTCTTC. Its protein product is CASSQVVTSGRGEQFF.